This TCR beta chain was captured by sequencing in a study of breast tumors, draining lymph nodes, adjacent tissues. Breast cancer patients provided tissue from their axillary draining lymph nodes. Study results and caveats: The data were judged consistent with most tumor T cells coming from lymph node and expanding in tumor. Luminal-like breast cancer showed significantly higher tumor–nontumor repertoire similarity than basal-like. Compared with lymph nodes, tumors were less diverse; compared with nontumor tissue, more.

TCRdb reanalysed the multiplex PCR reads using MiXCR and keeps one entry per CDR3 protein. Among nearly 200,000 distinct CDR3 sequences listed, 31% were seen once. Comment on this clonotype: Its antigen is not identified.

This CDR3 has 13 residues. Germline V CDR1 and CDR2: KGHSH, LQKENI. With V trimmed by 6 bases and J by 6 bases, 4 bases remained unmatched. What was sequenced was axillary lymph node tissue. The gene calls are TRBV18 and TRBJ1-4; 7 bases match TRBD1. The sequence derives from a female donor with breast cancer. Some clones in this sample may be carry-over from other donors' samples. This CDR3 reads CASSAGQDEKLFF. DNA of the CDR3: TGTGCCAGCTCGGCAGGACAGGATGAAAAACTGTTTTTT.